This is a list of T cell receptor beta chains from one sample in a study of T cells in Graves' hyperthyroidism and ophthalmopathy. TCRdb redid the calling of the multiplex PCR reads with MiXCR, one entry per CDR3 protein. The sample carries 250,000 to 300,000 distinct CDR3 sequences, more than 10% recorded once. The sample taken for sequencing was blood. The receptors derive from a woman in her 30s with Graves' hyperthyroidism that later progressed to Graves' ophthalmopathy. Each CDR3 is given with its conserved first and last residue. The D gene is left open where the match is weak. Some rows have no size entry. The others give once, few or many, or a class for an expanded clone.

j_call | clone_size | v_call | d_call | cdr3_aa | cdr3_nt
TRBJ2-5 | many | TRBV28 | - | CASNPGTLSETQYF | TGTGCCAGCAATCCCGGGACCCTCAGCGAGACCCAGTACTTC
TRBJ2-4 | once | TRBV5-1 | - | CASSLIGAAIQYF | TGCGCCAGCAGCTTGATTGGGGCGGCAATTCAGTACTTC
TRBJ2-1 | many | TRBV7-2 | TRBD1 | CASSIGTGSYNEQFF | TGTGCCAGCAGCATCGGGACAGGGTCCTACAATGAGCAGTTCTTC
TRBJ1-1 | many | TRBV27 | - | CASSFLQGGAEAFF | TGTGCCAGCAGTTTCCTACAGGGAGGGGCTGAAGCTTTCTTT
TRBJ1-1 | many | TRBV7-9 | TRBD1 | CASSGDRPNTEAFF | TGTGCCAGCAGCGGGGACAGACCGAACACTGAAGCTTTCTTT
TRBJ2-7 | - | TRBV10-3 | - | CAITWGLSGQYF | TGTGCCATCACCTGGGGATTATCGGGGCAGTACTTC
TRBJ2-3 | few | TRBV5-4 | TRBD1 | CASSLTDRGTDTQYF | TGTGCCAGCAGCTTGACTGACAGGGGGACAGATACGCAGTATTTT
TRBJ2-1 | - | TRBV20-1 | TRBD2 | CSARSVAGGAYNEQFF | TGCAGTGCTAGGTCGGTAGCGGGAGGGGCCTACAATGAGCAGTTCTTC
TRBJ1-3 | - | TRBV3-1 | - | CASSQDLGNTIYF | TGTGCCAGCAGCCAAGATTTAGGAAACACCATATATTTT
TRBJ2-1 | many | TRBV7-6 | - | CASSPRLDYPNEQFF | TGTGCCAGCAGCCCGCGACTCGACTACCCCAATGAGCAGTTCTTC
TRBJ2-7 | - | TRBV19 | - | CASTPGPRTPEQYF | TGTGCCAGTACCCCGGGACCCCGTACCCCCGAGCAGTACTTC
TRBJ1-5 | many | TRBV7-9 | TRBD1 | CASSPSQGGQPQHF | TGTGCCAGCAGCCCGAGTCAGGGGGGTCAGCCCCAGCATTTT
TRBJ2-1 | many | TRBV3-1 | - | CASSQGWAGDNEQFF | TGTGCCAGCAGCCAAGGATGGGCGGGTGACAATGAGCAGTTCTTC
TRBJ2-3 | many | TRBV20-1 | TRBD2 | CSARGGSGGRAGADTQYF | TGCAGTGCTAGAGGGGGGTCAGGCGGGAGGGCCGGAGCAGATACGCAGTATTTT
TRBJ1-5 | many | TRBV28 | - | CASSLVTLGQPQHF | TGTGCCAGCAGTTTGGTAACACTTGGACAGCCCCAGCATTTT
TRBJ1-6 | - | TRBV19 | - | CASSAMGLNSPLHF | TGTGCCAGTAGTGCTATGGGTTTAAATTCACCCCTCCACTTT
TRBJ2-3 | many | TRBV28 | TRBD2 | CASSRPGTNTDTQYF | TGTGCCAGCAGCCGACCGGGGACTAACACAGATACGCAGTATTTT
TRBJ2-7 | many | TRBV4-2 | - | CASSYQPSRGATYEQYF | TGTGCCAGCAGCTACCAACCTTCTCGCGGGGCCACCTACGAGCAGTACTTC
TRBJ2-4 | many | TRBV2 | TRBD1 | CASTRQGRNIQYF | TGTGCCAGCACACGACAGGGACGGAACATTCAGTACTTC
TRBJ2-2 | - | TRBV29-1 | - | CSVVGGGRGWELFF | TGCAGCGTTGTTGGCGGGGGCCGAGGGTGGGAGCTGTTTTTT
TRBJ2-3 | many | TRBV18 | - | CASSSPSGTAYF | TGTGCCAGCTCCTCGCCGTCAGGGACGGCGTATTTT
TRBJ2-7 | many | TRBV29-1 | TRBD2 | CSVAAMGGRSSEQYF | TGCAGCGTTGCAGCGATGGGCGGGAGGTCGAGTGAGCAGTACTTC
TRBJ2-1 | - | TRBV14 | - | CASSQDLYGYNEQFF | TGTGCCAGCAGCCAAGATTTATACGGTTACAATGAGCAGTTCTTC
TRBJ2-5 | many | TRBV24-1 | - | CATSDSPEETQYF | TGTGCCACCAGTGATTCTCCCGAGGAGACCCAGTACTTC
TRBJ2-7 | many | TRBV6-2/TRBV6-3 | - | CASGRNGAGAYEQYF | TGTGCCAGCGGAAGGAATGGAGCGGGTGCCTACGAGCAGTACTTC
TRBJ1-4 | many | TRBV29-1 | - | CSVRAATNEKLFF | TGCAGCGTTAGGGCGGCGACTAATGAAAAACTGTTTTTT
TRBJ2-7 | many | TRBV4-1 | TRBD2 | CASSQGIFSGSPGNEQYF | TGCGCCAGCAGCCAAGGGATCTTTAGCGGGAGCCCCGGCAACGAGCAGTACTTC
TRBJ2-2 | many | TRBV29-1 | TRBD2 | CSAGTGGELAGELFF | TGCAGCGCTGGCACGGGAGGGGAACTTGCCGGGGAGCTGTTTTTT
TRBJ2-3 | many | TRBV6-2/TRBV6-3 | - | CASSYREGPYFTDTQYF | TGTGCCAGCAGTTACCGAGAAGGACCCTACTTCACAGATACGCAGTATTTT
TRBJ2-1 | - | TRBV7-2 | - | CASSLEAGSYNEQSF | TGTGCCAGCAGCTTAGAAGCGGGCTCCTACAATGAGCAGTCCTTC
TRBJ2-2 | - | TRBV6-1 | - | CASIGNLNTGELFF | TGTGCCAGCATCGGGAACCTGAACACCGGGGAGCTGTTTTTT